This TCR beta chain was documented in a study of blood T cell repertoires in COVID-19. The data were produced by immunoSEQ multiplex PCR, yet TCRdb's version contains in-frame clones alone and is incomplete. The data show about 69,000 clones, approximately 75% seen once. The V gene lost 4 bases and the J gene lost 7 bases, with 10 bases spanning the gap. Germline V gene lookup returns CDR1 SEHNR and CDR2 FQNEAQ (reference sequence). The CDR3 has 13 amino acids. This receptor was obtained from a human donor in a cohort sampled during active COVID-19. J is TRBJ2-2 and V is TRBV7-9, with D perhaps matching TRBD1 (5 bases). The specimen sequenced was peripheral blood. The CDR3 region is CASSYQGGGELFF. The CDR3 DNA follows: TGTGCCAGCAGCTATCAGGGTGGCGGGGAGCTGTTTTTT.